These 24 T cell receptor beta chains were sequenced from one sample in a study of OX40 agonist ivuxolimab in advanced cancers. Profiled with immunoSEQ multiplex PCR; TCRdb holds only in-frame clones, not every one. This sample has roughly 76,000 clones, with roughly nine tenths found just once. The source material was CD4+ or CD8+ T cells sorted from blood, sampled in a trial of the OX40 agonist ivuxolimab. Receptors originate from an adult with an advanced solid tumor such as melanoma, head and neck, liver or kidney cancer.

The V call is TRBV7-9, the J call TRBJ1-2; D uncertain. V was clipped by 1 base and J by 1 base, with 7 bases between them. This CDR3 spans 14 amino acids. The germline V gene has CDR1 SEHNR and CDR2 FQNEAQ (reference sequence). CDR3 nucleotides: TGTGCCAGCAGCTTAGAGAGCGGTAACTATGGCTACACCTTC. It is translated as CASSLESGNYGYTF.

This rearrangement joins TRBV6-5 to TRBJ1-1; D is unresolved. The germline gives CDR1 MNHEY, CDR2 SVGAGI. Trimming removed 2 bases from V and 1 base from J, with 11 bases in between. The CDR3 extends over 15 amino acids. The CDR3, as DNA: TGTGCCAGCAGTTACGCCACCGAGGGGAACACTGAAGCTTTCTTT. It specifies CASSYATEGNTEAFF.

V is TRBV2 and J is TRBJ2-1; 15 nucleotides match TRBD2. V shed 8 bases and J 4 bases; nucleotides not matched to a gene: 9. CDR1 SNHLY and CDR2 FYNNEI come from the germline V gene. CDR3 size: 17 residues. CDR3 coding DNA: TGTGCCAGCCCCGGACTAGCGGGGGGGCAGGGTTACAATGAGCAGTTCTTC. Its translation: CASPGLAGGQGYNEQFF.

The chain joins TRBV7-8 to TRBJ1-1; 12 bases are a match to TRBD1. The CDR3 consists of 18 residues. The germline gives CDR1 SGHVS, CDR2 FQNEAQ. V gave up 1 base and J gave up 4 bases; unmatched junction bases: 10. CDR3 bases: TGTGCCAGCAGCTTAGAGGGGACAGGGGGCGGATGGGGCACTGAAGCTTTCTTT. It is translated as CASSLEGTGGGWGTEAFF.

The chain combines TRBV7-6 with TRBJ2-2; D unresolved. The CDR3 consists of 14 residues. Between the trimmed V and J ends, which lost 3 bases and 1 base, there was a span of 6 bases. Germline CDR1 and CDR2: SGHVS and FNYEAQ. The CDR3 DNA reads TGTGCCAGCAGCTTGAACAAGAACACCGGGGAGCTGTTTTTT. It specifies CASSLNKNTGELFF. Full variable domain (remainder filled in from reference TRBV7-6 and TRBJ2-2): GAGVSQSPRYKVTKRGQDVALRCDPISGHVSLYWYRQALGQGPEFLTYFNYEAQQDKSGLPNDRFSAERPEGSISTLTIQRTEQRDSAMYRCASSLNKNTGELFFGEGSRLTVL.

CDR3 nucleotide sequence: TGTGCCAGCAGTGAAGCGGCAGTACAGGGTTCCGGTAATGAAAAACTGTTTTTT. Residues: CASSEAAVQGSGNEKLFF. This rearrangement joins TRBV6-1 to TRBJ1-4; TRBD1 might be the D (6 bases). Germline V gene lookup returns CDR1 MNHNS and CDR2 SASEGT. This CDR3 comprises 18 residues. V lost 0 bases to trimming and J lost 4 bases, with 18 bases between them.

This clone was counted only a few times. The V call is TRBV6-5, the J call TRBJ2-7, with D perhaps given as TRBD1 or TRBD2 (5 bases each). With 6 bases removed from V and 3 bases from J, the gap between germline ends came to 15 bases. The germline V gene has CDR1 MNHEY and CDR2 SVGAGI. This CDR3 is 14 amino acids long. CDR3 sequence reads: CASRRGSYRYEQYF. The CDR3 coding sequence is TGTGCCAGCAGGAGGGGTTCTTATCGCTACGAGCAGTACTTC.

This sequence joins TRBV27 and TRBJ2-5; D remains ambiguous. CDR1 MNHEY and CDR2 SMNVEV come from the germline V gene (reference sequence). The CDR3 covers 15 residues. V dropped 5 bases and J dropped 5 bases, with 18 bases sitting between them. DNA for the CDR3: TGTGCCAGCAGTGCGCATCCGGGTACTGATGAGACCCAGTACTTC. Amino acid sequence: CASSAHPGTDETQYF.

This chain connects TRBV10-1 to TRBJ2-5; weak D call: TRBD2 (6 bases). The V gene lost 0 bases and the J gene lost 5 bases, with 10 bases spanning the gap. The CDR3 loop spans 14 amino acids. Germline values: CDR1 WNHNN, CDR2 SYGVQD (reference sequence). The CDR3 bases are TGCGCCAGCAGTGAGTCGGCGGGGACGGAGACCCAGTACTTC. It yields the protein CASSESAGTETQYF.

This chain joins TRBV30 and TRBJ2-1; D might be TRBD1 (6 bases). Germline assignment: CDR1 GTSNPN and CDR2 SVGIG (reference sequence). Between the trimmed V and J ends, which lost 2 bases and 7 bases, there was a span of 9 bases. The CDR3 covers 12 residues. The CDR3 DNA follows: TGTGCCTGGAGTTATACAGGGAATGAGCAGTTCTTC. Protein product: CAWSYTGNEQFF.

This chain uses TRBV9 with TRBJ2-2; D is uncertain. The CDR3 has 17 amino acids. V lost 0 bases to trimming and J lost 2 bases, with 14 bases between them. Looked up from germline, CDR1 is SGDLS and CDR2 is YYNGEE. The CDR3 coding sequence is TGTGCCAGCAGCGTAGCGGGTCGAGAAGTAAACACCGGGGAGCTGTTTTTT. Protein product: CASSVAGREVNTGELFF.

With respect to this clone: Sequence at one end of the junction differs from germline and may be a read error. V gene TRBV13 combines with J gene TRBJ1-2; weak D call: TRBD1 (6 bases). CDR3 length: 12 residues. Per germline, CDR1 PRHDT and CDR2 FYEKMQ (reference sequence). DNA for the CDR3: TGTGCCAGTAGCATCAGGGACACGGCGGCAGGCTTC. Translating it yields CASSIRDTAAGF.

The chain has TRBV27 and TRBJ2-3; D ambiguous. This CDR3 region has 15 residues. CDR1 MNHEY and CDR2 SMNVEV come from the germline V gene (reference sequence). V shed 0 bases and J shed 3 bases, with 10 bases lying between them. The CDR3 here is CASSLSVVATDTQYF. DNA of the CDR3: TGTGCCAGCAGTTTATCGGTGGTAGCAACAGATACGCAGTATTTT.

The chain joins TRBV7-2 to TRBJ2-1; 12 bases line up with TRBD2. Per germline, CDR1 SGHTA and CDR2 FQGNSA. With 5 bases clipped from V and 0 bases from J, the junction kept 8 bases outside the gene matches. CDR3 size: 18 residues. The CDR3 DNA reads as TGTGCCAGCAGCCTTACTAGCGGGGGGCCGAGCTCCTACAATGAGCAGTTCTTC. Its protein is CASSLTSGGPSSYNEQFF.

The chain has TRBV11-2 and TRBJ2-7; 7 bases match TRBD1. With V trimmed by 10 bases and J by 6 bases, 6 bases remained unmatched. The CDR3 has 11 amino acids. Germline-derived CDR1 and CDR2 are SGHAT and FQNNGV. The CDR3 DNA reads TGTGCCACCTCGACAGGGCTCGAGCAGTACTTC. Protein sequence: CATSTGLEQYF. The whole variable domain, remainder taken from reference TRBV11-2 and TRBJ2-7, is EAGVAQSPRYKIIEKRQSVAFWCNPISGHATLYWYQQILGQGPKLLIQFQNNGVVDDSQLPKDRFSAERLKGVDSTLKIQPAKLEDSAVYLCATSTGLEQYFGPGTRLTVT.

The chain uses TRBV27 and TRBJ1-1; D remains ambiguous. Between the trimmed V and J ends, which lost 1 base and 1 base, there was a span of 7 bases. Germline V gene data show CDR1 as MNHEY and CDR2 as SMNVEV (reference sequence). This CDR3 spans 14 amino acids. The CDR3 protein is CASSLYWGNTEAFF. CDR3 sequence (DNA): TGTGCCAGCAGTTTATATTGGGGGAACACTGAAGCTTTCTTT.

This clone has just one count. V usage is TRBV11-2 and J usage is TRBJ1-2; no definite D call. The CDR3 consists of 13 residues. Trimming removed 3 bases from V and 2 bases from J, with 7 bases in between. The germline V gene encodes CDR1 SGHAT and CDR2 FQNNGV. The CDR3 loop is CASSLIKNYGYTF. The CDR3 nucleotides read TGTGCCAGCAGCTTGATCAAGAACTATGGCTACACCTTC.

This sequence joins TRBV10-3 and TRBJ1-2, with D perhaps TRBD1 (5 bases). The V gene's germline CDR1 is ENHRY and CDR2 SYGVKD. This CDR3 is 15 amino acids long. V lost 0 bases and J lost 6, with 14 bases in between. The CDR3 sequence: CAISESQGIAHGYTF. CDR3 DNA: TGTGCCATCAGTGAGTCGCAGGGAATAGCCCATGGCTACACCTTC.

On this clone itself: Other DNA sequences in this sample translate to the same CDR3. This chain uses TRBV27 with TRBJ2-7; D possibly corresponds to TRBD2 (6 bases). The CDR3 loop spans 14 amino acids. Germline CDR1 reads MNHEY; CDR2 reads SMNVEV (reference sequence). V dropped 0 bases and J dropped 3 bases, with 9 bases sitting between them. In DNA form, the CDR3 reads TGTGCCAGCAGTTTATCTGGGGGAGGCTACGAGCAGTACTTC. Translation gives CASSLSGGGYEQYF.

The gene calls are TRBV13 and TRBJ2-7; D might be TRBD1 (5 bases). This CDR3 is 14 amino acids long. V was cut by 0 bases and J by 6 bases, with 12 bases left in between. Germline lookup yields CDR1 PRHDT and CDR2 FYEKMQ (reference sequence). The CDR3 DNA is TGTGCCAGCAGCTTAGGGGCAGGGATAGGCGAGCAGTACTTC. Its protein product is CASSLGAGIGEQYF.

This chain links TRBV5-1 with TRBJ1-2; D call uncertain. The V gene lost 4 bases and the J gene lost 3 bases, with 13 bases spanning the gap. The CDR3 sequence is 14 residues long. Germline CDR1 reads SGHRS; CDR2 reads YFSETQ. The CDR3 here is CASSQFRLDYGYTF. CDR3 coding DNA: TGCGCCAGCAGCCAATTTCGACTGGACTATGGCTACACCTTC.

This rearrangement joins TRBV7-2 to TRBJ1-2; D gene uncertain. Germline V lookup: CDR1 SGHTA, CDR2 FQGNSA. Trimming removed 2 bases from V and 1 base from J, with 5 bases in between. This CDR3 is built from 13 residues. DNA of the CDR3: TGTGCCAGCAGCTTACTCCGTAACTATGGCTACACCTTC. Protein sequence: CASSLLRNYGYTF.

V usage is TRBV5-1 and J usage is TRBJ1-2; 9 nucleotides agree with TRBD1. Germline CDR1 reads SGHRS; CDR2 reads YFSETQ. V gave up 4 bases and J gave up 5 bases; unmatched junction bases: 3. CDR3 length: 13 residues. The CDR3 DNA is TGCGCCAGCAGCCCGGGGACAGGGTATGGCTACACCTTC. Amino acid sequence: CASSPGTGYGYTF.

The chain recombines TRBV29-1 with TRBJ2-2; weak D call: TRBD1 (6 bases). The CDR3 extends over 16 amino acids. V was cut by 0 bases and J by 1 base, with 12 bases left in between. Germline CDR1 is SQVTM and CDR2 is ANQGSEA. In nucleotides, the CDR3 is TGCAGCGTTGAAGATAAAAAACAGGGGAACACCGGGGAGCTGTTTTTT. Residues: CSVEDKKQGNTGELFF.